Shown below are 10 T cell receptor beta chains from a single sample sequenced in a study of T-cell reconstitution after alpha-beta-depleted transplantation in children. Preparation of the TCRbeta library used unique molecular identifiers. TCRdb reprocessed the PCR reads with MiXCR, giving one entry per CDR3 protein. Of about 610,000 distinct CDR3 sequences listed, roughly 10% are singletons. The sample in question was PBMCs from the stem cell graft donor, obtained from the stem cell graft. Receptors originate from a human donor who donated a stem cell graft to a child with acute myeloid leukemia.

CDR3 sequence (DNA): TGTGCCTCCTCAAGCGGCGGGAGGATCTCCTACGAGCAGTACTTC. Encoded protein: CASSSGGRISYEQYF. The V and J genes are TRBV2 and TRBJ2-7; 8 positions agree with TRBD2. The CDR3 runs 15 residues. Per the germline V gene, CDR1 is SNHLY and CDR2 is FYNNEI. V lost 11 bases and J lost 0; bases outside the gene matches: 12. Full variable domain (outside the CDR3, taken from reference TRBV2 and TRBJ2-7): EPEVTQTPSHQVTQMGQEVILRCVPISNHLYFYWYRQILGQKVEFLVSFYNNEISEKSEIFDDQFSVERPDGSNFTLKIRSTKLEDSAMYFCASSSGGRISYEQYFGPGTRLTVT.

The chain is built from TRBV12-3 or TRBV12-4 and TRBJ2-5; D tentatively reads TRBD1 or TRBD2 (5 bases each). Trimming took off 3 bases at V and 7 bases at J, with 9 bases between the two ends. This CDR3 contains 12 residues. Written as DNA, the CDR3 is TGTGCCAGCAGTTTCAGGGACGGGACCCAGTACTTC. Translated, it gives CASSFRDGTQYF.

This clonotype appeared once. The J gene is TRBJ2-5, the V gene TRBV7-2; D is possibly TRBD2 (5 bases). The CDR3 loop spans 14 amino acids. Germline V lookup: CDR1 SGHTA, CDR2 FQGNSA. V was clipped by 6 bases and J by 5 bases, with 16 bases between them. The CDR3 coding sequence is TGTGCCAGCAGTGAGTCGACCGGGGAGGAGACCCAGTACTTC. Its protein product is CASSESTGEETQYF.

This clonotype was observed many times. The V gene is TRBV20-1, the J gene TRBJ2-7; possibly TRBD1 for D (8 bases). The CDR3 consists of 14 residues. Trimming shortened V by 5 bases and J by 5 bases, and 19 bases separated the two germline ends. From germline, CDR1 is DFQATT and CDR2 SNEGSKA (reference sequence). In DNA, the CDR3 is TGCAGTGCTGGCCCACAGGGGGGGTTCGACGAGCAGTACTTC. This encodes CSAGPQGGFDEQYF.

This clonotype was counted between two and nine times. The V gene is TRBV29-1, the J gene TRBJ2-3, with TRBD2 matching over 7 bases. The V and J ends lost 8 bases and 5 bases, in that order; junction bases with no gene match: 13. Germline V gene lookup returns CDR1 SQVTM and CDR2 ANQGSEA. The CDR3 sequence is 14 residues long. The chain's CDR3 is CSTLGGRGGDTQYF. CDR3 in DNA: TGCAGCACACTAGGCGGGAGAGGAGGAGATACGCAGTATTTT.

This clonotype was observed a handful of times. The J gene is TRBJ2-5, the V gene TRBV15; D gene ambiguous. From germline, CDR1 is LNHNV and CDR2 YYDKDF (reference sequence). The CDR3 sequence is 16 residues long. V lost 0 bases to trimming and J lost 0 bases, with 11 bases between them. Here the CDR3 DNA reads TGTGCCACCAGCAGAGATATGGAGTTGTACCAAGAGACCCAGTACTTC. Its translation is CATSRDMELYQETQYF.

The chain has TRBV7-6 and TRBJ2-5; 9 bases fit TRBD2. CDR1 and CDR2 from the germline V gene are SGHVS and FNYEAQ. The CDR3 is 16 residues long. J lost 4 bases, V lost 1 base, and 7 bases had no gene match. The CDR3 DNA sequence: TGTGCCAGCAGCTTAGGGGCGGCGGGAGGGCCAGAGACCCAGTACTTC. This gives the protein CASSLGAAGGPETQYF.

The chain recombines TRBV12-3 or TRBV12-4 with TRBJ2-3; D is possibly TRBD2 (6 bases). The CDR3 is made up of 14 amino acids. V was shortened by 5 bases and J by 8 bases, with 17 bases between the two germline ends. CDR3 protein: CASSPGLPGGTQYF. The CDR3 DNA sequence: TGTGCCAGCAGTCCGGGACTCCCCGGGGGTACGCAGTATTTT.

The chain combines TRBV24-1 with TRBJ2-5, with D possibly matching TRBD1 (6 bases). The CDR3 loop spans 17 amino acids. The germline V and J ends were trimmed by 2 bases and 2 bases, with 17 bases remaining between them. Germline V lookup: CDR1 KGHDR, CDR2 SFDVKD. CDR3 coding DNA: TGTGCCACCAGTGATTACCCCGGGACAAAAGATCAAGAGACCCAGTACTTC. It translates to CATSDYPGTKDQETQYF.

This clonotype has only a few counts. The V gene is TRBV5-1, the J gene TRBJ2-1; TRBD2 matches 8 bases. V trimming: 0 bases; J trimming: 14 bases; junction bases outside the gene matches: 7. The CDR3 consists of 13 residues. The V gene's germline CDR1 is SGHRS and CDR2 YFSETQ. CDR3 coding DNA: TGCGCCAGCAGCTTGGAACCAGGCGGGAGGAAGTTCTTC. It translates to CASSLEPGGRKFF.